The 11 T cell receptor beta chains below come from one sample, sequenced in a study of blood T cell repertoires in COVID-19. Only in-frame clones appear in the TCRdb table, and some are missing; sequencing was by immunoSEQ multiplex PCR. The repertoire holds approximately 230,000 clones, with 80% to 90% as singletons. The sample consisted of PBMCs or T cells enriched from blood (not recorded which). The receptors were sampled from a man aged 35 to 55 who had recovered from COVID-19.

This clone was detected once. V is TRBV7-8 and J is TRBJ2-5, with TRBD1 matching 8 bases. CDR3 length equals 14 residues. Germline CDR1 and CDR2: SGHVS and FQNEAQ. J was trimmed by 4 bases and V by 5 bases; bases with no gene match: 6. The CDR3 spells CASSGPTGGETQYF. The CDR3 DNA is TGTGCCAGCAGCGGCCCTACAGGGGGAGAGACCCAGTACTTC.

The chain uses TRBV28 and TRBJ2-1, with 8 bases fitting TRBD2. The CDR3 is 16 residues long. Germline trimming cut 1 base from V and 4 bases from J; bases unmatched to any gene: 6. Germline V gene lookup returns CDR1 MDHEN and CDR2 SYDVKM. For the CDR3, the DNA is TGTGCCAGCAGTTTATTTGCGGGAGGAACGTACAATGAGCAGTTCTTC. The encoded protein is CASSLFAGGTYNEQFF.

This chain links TRBV5-1 with TRBJ2-7; a weak D match, TRBD1 (5 bases). The CDR3 covers 15 residues. The V and J ends lost 0 bases and 0 bases respectively, with 10 bases between them. Germline lookup yields CDR1 SGHRS and CDR2 YFSETQ. The CDR3 protein is CASSLALTASYEQYF. Written as DNA, the CDR3 is TGCGCCAGCAGCTTGGCTTTGACAGCCTCCTACGAGCAGTACTTC.

The chain links TRBV30 to TRBJ1-2; D is uncertain. The ends were cut back, 0 bases at V and 4 bases at J, with 9 bases in the middle. The CDR3 has 13 residues. Germline lookup yields CDR1 GTSNPN and CDR2 SVGIG (reference sequence). CDR3 in amino acids: CAWSVGRVYGYTF. The CDR3 DNA reads as TGTGCCTGGAGTGTAGGGCGGGTCTATGGCTACACCTTC.

The J gene is TRBJ1-6, the V gene TRBV21-1. TRBV21-1 is reported as a pseudogene. This CDR3 comprises 14 residues. The CDR3 region has the DNA TGTGCCAGCAGCAATAGCTCCTATAATTCACCCCTCCACTTT. Protein: CASSNSSYNSPLHF.

This clone appeared a single time. This chain connects TRBV5-1 to TRBJ2-1; perhaps TRBD2 as D (6 bases). Germline V CDR1 and CDR2: SGHRS, YFSETQ. V was trimmed by 2 bases and J by 13 bases, leaving 22 bases between them. CDR3 length equals 15 residues. CDR3 nucleotides: TGCGCCAGCAGCTTTGCACCTGATGGGCGGGATTTTCAGTTCTTC. It specifies CASSFAPDGRDFQFF.

This clone was detected only once. The rearrangement links TRBV5-4 to TRBJ1-6, with D unresolved. This CDR3 is 16 amino acids long. Deletions cut 0 bases from V and 0 bases from J, with 7 bases between. Germline lookup yields CDR1 SGHNT and CDR2 YYREEE (reference sequence). As DNA, the CDR3 is TGTGCCAGCAGCTTGGGAGGCAGCTCCTATAATTCACCCCTCCACTTT. Translating it yields CASSLGGSSYNSPLHF.

The V gene is TRBV11-3, the J gene TRBJ2-7; 8 bases match TRBD2. The CDR3 is made up of 15 amino acids. Germline lookup yields CDR1 SGHNT and CDR2 YENEEA. J lost 2 bases, V lost 1 base, and 4 bases had no gene match. The CDR3 DNA is TGTGCCAGCAGCTTAGGGGGCGGGGGGACCTACGAGCAGTACTTC. This sequence encodes CASSLGGGGTYEQYF. Complete variable domain (other parts from reference TRBV11-3 and TRBJ2-7): EAGVVQSPRYKIIEKKQPVAFWCNPISGHNTLYWYLQNLGQGPELLIRYENEEAVDDSQLPKDRFSAERLKGVDSTLKIQPAELGDSAVYLCASSLGGGGTYEQYFGPGTRLTVT.

J is TRBJ2-2 and V is TRBV10-3; TRBD1 aligns across 9 bases. Germline values: CDR1 ENHRY, CDR2 SYGVKD. The CDR3 is 15 residues long. Germline trimming cut 8 bases from V and 5 bases from J; bases unmatched to any gene: 9. CDR3 sequence: CAIRQGDRETGELFF. Here the CDR3 DNA reads TGTGCCATCCGTCAGGGGGACAGGGAAACCGGGGAGCTGTTTTTT.

The V and J genes are TRBV29-1 and TRBJ1-2; D is ambiguous. The CDR3 extends over 15 amino acids. CDR1 is SQVTM, CDR2 ANQGSEA, per germline. Deletions cut 3 bases from V and 3 bases from J, with 17 bases between. CDR3 in amino acids: CSVDVYGVEDYGYTF. In nucleotides, the CDR3 is TGCAGCGTTGATGTGTACGGGGTCGAGGACTATGGCTACACCTTC. Full variable domain (remainder filled in from reference TRBV29-1 and TRBJ1-2): SAVISQKPSRDICQRGTSLTIQCQVDSQVTMMFWYRQQPGQSLTLIATANQGSEATYESGFVIDKFPISRPNLTFSTLTVSNMSPEDSSIYLCSVDVYGVEDYGYTFGSGTRLTVV.

This chain links TRBV5-6 with TRBJ2-1; D gene uncertain. Trimming removed 5 bases at V and 2 bases at J, with 11 bases between. Germline V CDR1 and CDR2: SGHDT, YYEEEE. The CDR3 runs 14 residues. CDR3 sequence reads: CASSRVQAYNEQFF. CDR3 bases: TGTGCCAGCAGTCGGGTCCAAGCCTACAATGAGCAGTTCTTC.